These 22 T cell receptor beta chains came from one sample sequenced in a study of T cells in tuberculosis. Measured with immunoSEQ multiplex PCR; TCRdb has only the in-frame clones, and not every one. The sample contains 25,000 to 35,000 clones, 70% to 90% of which appear only once. Time point of the sample: new active TB diagnosis, blood taken before or within 7 days of starting treatment. This specimen consisted of PBMCs, obtained at tuberculosis diagnosis. These receptors originate from an adult with tuberculosis.

As to this clone: Relative to the germline gene, one junction end is altered; a read error may explain this. The V gene is TRBV7-7, the J gene TRBJ2-5; 12 bases map to TRBD2. The V gene's germline CDR1 is SSHAT and CDR2 FNYEAQ (reference sequence). The CDR3 is made up of 16 amino acids. The CDR3 is CASSPGTSGFQETQYF. The CDR3 DNA sequence: TGTGCTAGCAGCCCGGGGACTAGCGGGTTCCAAGAGACCCAGTACTTC.

The chain is built from TRBV5-1 and TRBJ2-5; 12 bases are shared with TRBD2. CDR1 and CDR2 from the germline V gene are SGHRS and YFSETQ. The J segment lost 4 bases and the V segment lost 7 bases, leaving 11 bases of the junction unmatched. The CDR3 contains 16 residues. CDR3 residues: CASGGAQTSGGETQYF. The CDR3 DNA reads TGCGCCAGCGGTGGGGCGCAGACTAGCGGGGGAGAGACCCAGTACTTC.

The V call is TRBV2, the J call TRBJ2-7, with 7 bases lining up with TRBD1. The V and J ends lost 4 bases and 3 bases, in that order; junction bases with no gene match: 6. The CDR3 has 14 amino acids. Germline CDR1 SNHLY, CDR2 FYNNEI. In DNA, the CDR3 is TGTGCCAGCAGTGCCTCGGCAGGGGGCTACGAGCAGTACTTC. Residues: CASSASAGGYEQYF.

The chain carries TRBV30 and TRBJ1-3; D may be TRBD1 (6 bases). CDR1 and CDR2 (germline): GTSNPN, SVGIG (reference sequence). Trimming removed 5 bases at V and 4 bases at J, with 15 bases between. The CDR3 is 14 residues long. The CDR3 nucleotides are TGTGCCTGGGGACAGATTCTCAGAGGAAACACCATATATTTT. Protein sequence: CAWGQILRGNTIYF.

This clone has a single count. The V and J genes are TRBV4-1 and TRBJ1-1; TRBD1 matches at 7 bases. CDR3 length: 17 amino acids. Trimming at V came to 2 bases and at J to 0 bases, leaving 9 bases not matched to a gene. Germline V gives CDR1 MGHRA, CDR2 YSYEKL. CDR3 amino acids: CASSQSPGQLLNTEAFF. CDR3 nucleotide sequence: TGCGCCAGCAGCCAATCGCCGGGACAGCTCTTGAACACTGAAGCTTTCTTT.

This rearrangement joins TRBV5-5 to TRBJ1-3; the D is unclear. The V gene's germline CDR1 is SGHKS and CDR2 YYEKEE (reference sequence). CDR3 length: 14 residues. V lost 3 bases and J lost 4, with 11 bases in between. CDR3 sequence (DNA): TGTGCCAGCAGCTCAATAGTGAGGGGAAACACCATATATTTT. Translation: CASSSIVRGNTIYF.

The chain couples TRBV5-4 to TRBJ2-4; 11 bases match TRBD1. The CDR3 is made up of 15 amino acids. Germline trimming cut 4 bases from V and 5 bases from J; bases unmatched to any gene: 5. Germline CDR1 is SGHNT and CDR2 is YYREEE (reference sequence). The CDR3 region is CASSGGQGVENIQYF. In DNA form, the CDR3 reads TGTGCCAGCAGCGGGGGACAGGGGGTAGAAAACATTCAGTACTTC. The full variable domain, its missing parts supplied by reference TRBV5-4 and TRBJ2-4, is ETGVTQSPTHLIKTRGQQVTLRCSSQSGHNTVSWYQQALGQGPQFIFQYYREEENGRGNFPPRFSGLQFPNYSSELNVNALELDDSALYLCASSGGQGVENIQYFGAGTRLSVL.

The V gene is TRBV5-1, the J gene TRBJ2-6; tentative D call: TRBD2 (6 bases). The germline CDR1 and CDR2 sequences are SGHRS and YFSETQ. The CDR3 extends over 17 amino acids. With 0 bases removed from V and 0 bases from J, the gap between germline ends came to 10 bases. CDR3 residues: CASSLAQTSSGANVLTF. The CDR3 nucleotides are TGCGCCAGCAGCTTGGCCCAGACTAGCTCTGGGGCCAACGTCCTGACTTTC.

V and J are TRBV28 and TRBJ2-5; possible D gene TRBD1, 6 bases. Trimming cost V 6 bases and J 2 bases, with 16 bases left between them. This CDR3 comprises 15 residues. CDR1 is MDHEN and CDR2 is SYDVKM in the germline V gene. The CDR3 nucleotides are TGTGCCAGCAGCGGATTGGCAGGGGAGCAAGAGACCCAGTACTTC. Translating it yields CASSGLAGEQETQYF.

The chain has TRBV12-1 and TRBJ2-1; the table calls TRBD1, which could not be checked here. TRBV12-1 is a recognized pseudogene. The CDR3 consists of 15 residues. For the CDR3, the DNA is TGTGCCAGCAGCCCCACAGGGGAACCCTACAATGAGCAGTTCTTC. It yields the protein CASSPTGEPYNEQFF.

The chain joins TRBV14 to TRBJ1-4; D unclear. The germline CDR1 and CDR2 sequences are SGHDN and FVKESK. The CDR3 is 15 residues long. The V end lost 4 bases, the J end lost 2 bases, and 11 bases lay between the germline ends. The CDR3 spells CASSPPGHTNEKLFF. DNA for the CDR3: TGTGCCAGCAGCCCCCCAGGTCACACTAATGAAAAACTGTTTTTT. Full variable domain (missing parts from reference TRBV14 and TRBJ1-4): EAGVTQFPSHSVIEKGQTVTLRCDPISGHDNLYWYRRVMGKEIKFLLHFVKESKQDESGMPNNRFLAERTGGTYSTLKVQPAELEDSGVYFCASSPPGHTNEKLFFGSGTQLSVL.

This CDR3 is CATSRGQGYSEQYF. For the CDR3, the DNA is TGTGCCACCAGCAGGGGACAGGGATACTCCGAGCAGTACTTC. V and J are TRBV15 and TRBJ2-7, with 9 bases lining up with TRBD1. The CDR3 covers 14 residues. Germline trimming cut 3 bases from V and 6 bases from J; bases unmatched to any gene: 6. CDR1 and CDR2 from the germline V gene are LNHNV and YYDKDF (reference sequence). The full variable domain, rest sourced from reference TRBV15 and TRBJ2-7, is DAMVIQNPRYQVTQFGKPVTLSCSQTLNHNVMYWYQQKSSQAPKLLFHYYDKDFNNEADTPDNFQSRRPNTSFCFLDIRSPGLGDTAMYLCATSRGQGYSEQYFGPGTRLTVT.

V is TRBV6-6 and J is TRBJ2-2; a possible D gene is TRBD1 (7 bases). The CDR3 covers 16 residues. The germline V and J ends were trimmed by 5 bases and 4 bases, with 17 bases remaining between them. In germline, CDR1 is MNHNY, CDR2 SVGAGI (reference sequence). The CDR3: CASSPGDSSITGELFF. Written as DNA, the CDR3 is TGTGCCAGCAGTCCGGGGGACAGCTCCATCACCGGGGAGCTGTTTTTT.

The chain is built from TRBV10-1 and TRBJ2-7; D is unclear. CDR3 length: 12 residues. Deletions cut 7 bases from V and 5 bases from J, with 12 bases between. Per the germline V gene, CDR1 is WNHNN and CDR2 is SYGVQD (reference sequence). This chain's CDR3 is CASIQKSDEQYF. The CDR3 DNA reads as TGCGCCAGCATCCAAAAATCGGACGAGCAGTACTTC.

For the CDR3, the DNA is TGTGCCTGGAGTGTACGGACAGGAGGCTACACCTTC. Translation: CAWSVRTGGYTF. The chain uses TRBV30 and TRBJ1-2; 7 bases fit TRBD1. CDR3 size: 12 residues. Germline values: CDR1 GTSNPN, CDR2 SVGIG (reference sequence). V shed 0 bases and J 8 bases; nucleotides not matched to a gene: 3.

The CDR3 protein is CASSDGTGGTDTQYF. CDR3 bases: TGTGCCAGCAGCGACGGGACAGGGGGCACAGATACGCAGTATTTT. V and J are TRBV7-9 and TRBJ2-3; 10 bases match TRBD1. The CDR3 has 15 residues. CDR1 is SEHNR and CDR2 is FQNEAQ in the germline V gene (reference sequence). With V trimmed by 5 bases and J by 1 base, 3 bases remained unmatched. Drawing the rest from reference TRBV7-9 and TRBJ2-3, the complete variable domain is DTGVSQNPRHKITKRGQNVTFRCDPISEHNRLYWYRQTLGQGPEFLTYFQNEAQLEKSRLLSDRFSAERPKGSFSTLEIQRTEQGDSAMYLCASSDGTGGTDTQYFGPGTRLTVL.

The V gene is TRBV27, the J gene TRBJ1-1; D perhaps matches TRBD1 (5 bases). CDR1 is MNHEY and CDR2 is SMNVEV in the germline V gene (reference sequence). The CDR3 has 13 amino acids. Trimming took 6 bases from V and 4 from J, leaving 12 bases between them. CDR3 loop: CASRVGVGTEAFF. The CDR3 DNA reads TGTGCCAGCAGGGTAGGGGTGGGCACTGAAGCTTTCTTT.

The V gene is TRBV28, the J gene TRBJ1-2; D is uncertain. V lost 3 bases, J lost 8 bases, and 13 bases lay in between. Germline lookup yields CDR1 MDHEN and CDR2 SYDVKM. This CDR3 comprises 13 residues. CDR3 in DNA: TGTGCCAGCAGTTTCGTGTCGAGGCGGGGCTACACCTTC. It translates to CASSFVSRRGYTF.

The CDR3 DNA sequence: TGCGCCAGCAGCCTCGGGACTAGCGGAAACTACGAGCAGTACTTC. Translating it yields CASSLGTSGNYEQYF. The V call is TRBV5-1, the J call TRBJ2-7, with 11 bases fitting TRBD2. V lost 4 bases to trimming and J lost 3 bases; unmatched junction nucleotides: 6. The CDR3 is 15 amino acids. Germline assignment: CDR1 SGHRS and CDR2 YFSETQ.

The chain couples TRBV29-1 to TRBJ1-1; D unresolved. Germline V gives CDR1 SQVTM, CDR2 ANQGSEA. The V gene lost 5 bases and the J gene lost 0 bases, with 7 bases spanning the gap. The CDR3 spans 12 residues. The CDR3 sequence: CSVPSVNTEAFF. CDR3 coding DNA: TGCAGCGTTCCATCGGTGAACACTGAAGCTTTCTTT.

This chain links TRBV6-5 with TRBJ2-7, with 9 nucleotides matching TRBD2. The CDR3 totals 16 residues. Germline trimming cut 2 bases from V and 2 bases from J; bases unmatched to any gene: 7. Germline V gene sequence: CDR1 MNHEY, CDR2 SVGAGI. CDR3 region: CASSYLLAGVPYEQYF. The CDR3 DNA reads TGTGCCAGCAGTTACCTCTTAGCGGGAGTCCCCTACGAGCAGTACTTC.

This clone turned up a few times. The chain joins TRBV2 to TRBJ2-1; TRBD2 matches at 10 bases. Germline CDR1 SNHLY, CDR2 FYNNEI. The J segment lost 0 bases and the V segment lost 3 bases, leaving 2 bases of the junction unmatched. There are 16 residues in the CDR3. The CDR3 reads CASSELAGDSYNEQFF. The CDR3 coding sequence is TGTGCCAGCAGTGAGCTAGCGGGGGACTCCTACAATGAGCAGTTCTTC.